A single T cell receptor beta chain is shown here with its context. Its antigen is not known. This record belongs to a study of cytomegalovirus exposure and HLA in healthy donors. Germline lookup yields CDR1 SGHRS and CDR2 YFSETQ. The CDR3 length is 14 residues. V lost 3 bases and J 7 bases, leaving 17 bases between the germline ends. General study findings and limits: Cytomegalovirus status was reportedly diagnosed by the classifier with high sensitivity and specificity. The study labeled about 160 TCR beta chains cytomegalovirus-associated.

PCR involved 60 Vbeta and 13 Jbeta primers. Sequenced by immunoSEQ multiplex PCR; TCRdb stores in-frame clones only, minus some. The sample lists fewer than 200,000 clones, roughly 85% occurring once. The chain combines TRBV5-1 with TRBJ2-7, with D perhaps matching TRBD1 (6 bases). The receptor was isolated from a man aged 25-45 years in good health and CMV-seronegative. The source material was PBMCs. The CDR3 loop reads CASSWEGGMREQYF. In nucleotides, the CDR3 is TGCGCCAGCAGCTGGGAAGGGGGAATGAGGGAGCAGTACTTC.